This passage covers 10 T cell receptor beta chains from one sample sequenced in a study of cytomegalovirus exposure and HLA in healthy donors. It was with 60 Vbeta and 13 Jbeta primers that the PCR ran. The method was immunoSEQ multiplex PCR; TCRdb's version includes in-frame clones alone and lacks a portion of them. The table has roughly 150,000 clones, 80% seen once. The material sequenced was PBMCs. These receptors were taken from a middle-aged woman in good health and CMV-seronegative.

This clone was seen just once. The junction does not match germline at one end; this may be a read error. The chain uses TRBV30 and TRBJ2-6, with D possibly being TRBD1 (5 bases). CDR3 size: 13 residues. The germline V gene encodes CDR1 GTSNPN and CDR2 SVGIG (reference sequence). CDR3 DNA: TGTGCCTGGAGTAGCTCTGGGGCCAACGGCCTGACTTTC. It codes for CAWSSSGANGLTF. Supplemented by reference TRBV30 and TRBJ2-6, the full variable domain reads SQTIHQWPATLVQPVGSPLSLECTVEGTSNPNLYWYRQAAGRGLQLLFYSVGIGQISSEVPQNLSASRPQDRQFILSSKKLLLSDSGFYLCAWSSSGANGLTFGAGSRLTVL.

V usage is TRBV28 and J usage is TRBJ1-6; 7 bases agree with TRBD1. The CDR3 sequence is 17 residues long. With 0 bases clipped from V and 10 bases from J, the junction kept 12 bases outside the gene matches. Germline V gives CDR1 MDHEN, CDR2 SYDVKM. CDR3 loop: CASSLWGQKSVRSPLHF. Written as DNA, the CDR3 is TGTGCCAGCAGTTTATGGGGACAGAAATCAGTCCGATCACCCCTCCACTTT. Combining the CDR3 with reference TRBV28 and TRBJ1-6 gives the whole variable domain DVKVTQSSRYLVKRTGEKVFLECVQDMDHENMFWYRQDPGLGLRLIYFSYDVKMKEKGDIPEGYSVSREKKERFSLILESASTNQTSMYLCASSLWGQKSVRSPLHFGNGTRLTVT.

The chain joins TRBV14 to TRBJ2-1, with D perhaps matching TRBD2 (5 bases). V was pared by 4 bases and J by 7 bases, with 11 bases between. The CDR3 has 13 amino acids. Germline values: CDR1 SGHDN, CDR2 FVKESK. CDR3 residues: CASSPGRRNEQFF. Here the CDR3 DNA reads TGTGCCAGCAGCCCGGGCCGGAGGAATGAGCAGTTCTTC.

The rearrangement links TRBV2 to TRBJ1-6, with no clear D. The CDR3 contains 14 residues. The germline V gene encodes CDR1 SNHLY and CDR2 FYNNEI. V dropped 6 bases and J dropped 10 bases, with 16 bases sitting between them. In DNA, the CDR3 is TGTGCCAGCAGGTACGGTGGAAGGGAGTCACCCCTCCACTTT. Translated: CASRYGGRESPLHF.

The rearrangement uses TRBV18 and TRBJ2-1; possible D gene TRBD2, 6 bases. The CDR3 totals 12 residues. CDR1 and CDR2 (germline): KGHSH, LQKENI. V lost 6 bases and J 7 bases, leaving 10 bases between the germline ends. CDR3 sequence (DNA): TGTGCCAGCTCTGCCGCGGGGAATGAGCAGTTCTTC. This sequence encodes CASSAAGNEQFF.

This clone was detected a few times. The chain carries TRBV7-8 and TRBJ1-5; tentatively, D is TRBD1 (5 bases). Germline V gives CDR1 SGHVS, CDR2 FQNEAQ. Trimming took 0 bases from V and 4 from J, leaving 10 bases between them. This CDR3 has 15 residues. The CDR3 loop reads CASSLARVGNQPQHF. Written as DNA, the CDR3 is TGTGCCAGCAGCTTAGCCAGGGTGGGTAATCAGCCCCAGCATTTT. Full variable domain (missing parts from reference TRBV7-8 and TRBJ1-5): GAGVSQSPRYKVAKRGQDVALRCDPISGHVSLFWYQQALGQGPEFLTYFQNEAQLDKSGLPSDRFFAERPEGSVSTLKIQRTQQEDSAVYLCASSLARVGNQPQHFGDGTRLSIL.

The V gene is TRBV6-5, the J gene TRBJ2-3; the D is unclear. The ends were cut back, 7 bases at V and 1 base at J, with 9 bases in the middle. This CDR3 has 13 residues. Germline V lookup: CDR1 MNHEY, CDR2 SVGAGI. The CDR3 DNA reads TGTGCCAGCATCTCCCCGGGCACAGATACGCAGTATTTT. Amino acid sequence: CASISPGTDTQYF.

The V gene is TRBV5-6, the J gene TRBJ2-1; perhaps TRBD1 as D (5 bases). Germline CDR1 is SGHDT and CDR2 is YYEEEE. Trimming removed 1 base at V and 8 bases at J, with 7 bases between. The CDR3 is 12 residues long. CDR3 region: CASSLSGYEQFF. CDR3 bases: TGTGCCAGCAGCTTGTCAGGGTATGAGCAGTTCTTC. Full variable domain (missing parts from reference TRBV5-6 and TRBJ2-1): DAGVTQSPTHLIKTRGQQVTLRCSPKSGHDTVSWYQQALGQGPQFIFQYYEEEERQRGNFPDRFSGHQFPNYSSELNVNALLLGDSALYLCASSLSGYEQFFGPGTRLTVL.

The V and J genes are TRBV4-1 and TRBJ1-5; D not certain. V dropped 3 bases and J dropped 3 bases, with 6 bases sitting between them. Germline CDR1 is MGHRA and CDR2 is YSYEKL. The CDR3 is made up of 13 amino acids. The CDR3 sequence: CASSHRLNQPQHF. Here the CDR3 DNA reads TGCGCCAGCAGCCACAGGCTCAATCAGCCCCAGCATTTT.

This CDR3 reads CASSADRDYGYTF. CDR3 nucleotide sequence: TGTGCCAGCAGCGCAGACAGGGACTATGGCTACACCTTC. This chain uses TRBV11-2 with TRBJ1-2, with TRBD1 matching 7 bases. This CDR3 is 13 amino acids long. CDR1 is SGHAT and CDR2 is FQNNGV in the germline V gene. J lost 3 bases, V lost 5 bases, and 3 bases had no gene match.